This TCR beta chain emerged from a study of T-cell reconstitution after alpha-beta-depleted transplantation in children. At least ten counts were recorded for this clonotype. The CDR3 is made up of 17 amino acids. Trimming took 6 bases from V and 4 from J; bases not matched to a gene: 21. Germline values: CDR1 DFQATT, CDR2 SNEGSKA (reference sequence). Unique molecular identifiers were built into the TCRbeta library. MiXCR, run by TCRdb on the PCR reads, gives a single entry per CDR3 protein. This repertoire shows 700,000 or so distinct CDR3 sequences, roughly 14% found once; its top ten account for 0.79%.

V usage is TRBV20-1 and J usage is TRBJ2-7; TRBD2 aligns across 7 bases. The receptor was isolated from a girl under 10 years old with congenital amegakaryocytic thrombocytopenia, due to receive a stem cell transplant. The specimen comprised PBMCs, sampled before TCRalphabeta/CD19-depleted stem cell transplant. CDR3 loop: CSATDIRERERFYEQYF. The CDR3 DNA follows: TGCAGTGCCACCGATATAAGAGAGCGGGAACGATTTTACGAGCAGTACTTC.